This T cell receptor (delta chain) originates from a study of gamma-delta chains in newborns, infants, children. Study in general: Polyclonal expansion of innate γδ T cells after birth follows microbial exposure.

TCRdb re-identified clones in the reads via CATT. The sample carries around 2,800 delta-chain clones, approximately 4.1% recorded once. Per germline, CDR1 GEAIGNYY and CDR2 EKD. The CDR3 is 19 residues long. Concerning this clone itself: The protein in TCRdb stems from a much larger clone and differs at residue 16 from this DNA's translation, likely a read error; here the protein is translated from the DNA.

This TCR was recovered from a child who was a newborn, infant or young child, either healthy, febrile or measles-vaccinated (not recorded which). The chain uses TRDV2 and TRDJ3, with 12 positions matching TRDD3. Specimen: blood. As DNA, the CDR3 is TGTGCCTGTGATACTGTACTGGGGGATACCTCCTGGGACACCCGACGGATGTTTTTC. It translates to CACDTVLGDTSWDTRRMFF.